This T cell receptor (beta chain) was sequenced in a study of blood T cell repertoires in COVID-19. Study details: Collection of acute and convalescent COVID-19 samples took place in the United States, Italy and Spain. T cells, B-cell-depleted T cells, or PBMCs provided the cDNA or gDNA that served as material.

Comment on this clone: This same CDR3 is encoded by further DNA sequences in the sample.

This CDR3 has 15 amino acids. Germline trimming cut 5 bases from V and 2 bases from J; bases unmatched to any gene: 5. Germline assignment: CDR1 LNHDA and CDR2 SQIVND (reference sequence). In the authors' methods: How many nucleated cells were present was estimated from reference gene primer amplification. Sequenced by immunoSEQ multiplex PCR; TCRdb stores in-frame clones only, minus some. V and J calls and clone size come straight from that table; D and trimming were deduced from the DNA. The data contain under 200,000 clones, around nine tenths of them singletons. This clonotype was obtained from a man between 18 and 35 years old with active or convalescent COVID-19. Sequenced material: peripheral blood. This chain uses TRBV19 with TRBJ1-5; 8 bases line up with TRBD1. Here the CDR3 reads CASSGTGVGNQPQHF. The CDR3 DNA reads TGTGCCAGTAGTGGGACAGGAGTAGGCAATCAGCCCCAGCATTTT.